This is a list of T cell receptor beta chains from one sample in a study of cytomegalovirus exposure and HLA in healthy donors. TCRdb's table, derived via immunoSEQ multiplex PCR, lists solely in-frame clones and lacks some. In the table there are 100,000 to 150,000 clones, 83% of which are singletons. Sequencing was carried out using PBMCs. All receptors come from a woman between 35 and 50 years old in good health and CMV-seropositive. Both conserved end residues are part of each CDR3. D genes are given only for firm matches. The size of a clone is reported for some rows only, either as once, few or many, or as a class for expanded clones.

j_gene: TRBJ2-3; v_gene: TRBV7-9; abundance: NA; d_gene: TRBD2; CDR3nt: TGTGCCAGCAGCTCCGGGGGGGTAGAATTT; CDR3aa: CASSSGGVEF
j_gene: TRBJ1-2; v_gene: TRBV29-1; abundance: NA; d_gene: TRBD1; CDR3nt: TGCAGCGTGATTGCCGGGACAGCCAACTATGGCTACACCTTC; CDR3aa: CSVIAGTANYGYTF
j_gene: TRBJ1-5; v_gene: TRBV6-5; abundance: NA; d_gene: TRBD1; CDR3nt: TGTGCCAGCAACCCGACAGGGGTTCTCAATCAGCCCCAGCATTTT; CDR3aa: CASNPTGVLNQPQHF
j_gene: TRBJ1-3; v_gene: TRBV6-1; abundance: NA; d_gene: NA; CDR3nt: TGTGCCAGCAGTGAACGGGAAGCCTCTGGAAACACCATATATTTT; CDR3aa: CASSEREASGNTIYF
j_gene: TRBJ2-1; v_gene: TRBV5-1; abundance: NA; d_gene: TRBD2; CDR3nt: TGCGCCAGCAGCTTGGGTCCCCCACTAGCGGGGGCGGGGGATGAGCAGTTCTTC; CDR3aa: CASSLGPPLAGAGDEQFF
j_gene: TRBJ2-1; v_gene: TRBV4-1; abundance: NA; d_gene: NA; CDR3nt: TGCGCCAGCAGCGACTACCGACGGACCAATGAGCAGTTCTTC; CDR3aa: CASSDYRRTNEQFF
j_gene: TRBJ1-5; v_gene: TRBV27; abundance: few; d_gene: TRBD1; CDR3nt: TGTGCCAGCAGGGGACAGGGGGCAGGAAGCAATCAGCCCCAGCATTTT; CDR3aa: CASRGQGAGSNQPQHF
j_gene: TRBJ2-7; v_gene: TRBV28; abundance: NA; d_gene: TRBD2; CDR3nt: TGTGCCAGCAGTTCACTAGCGGAGATCTACGAGCAGTACTTC; CDR3aa: CASSSLAEIYEQYF
j_gene: TRBJ2-3; v_gene: TRBV7-3; abundance: once; d_gene: TRBD2; CDR3nt: TGTGCCAGCAGCTTAAGGCGGGGGGCGCGTTCAGATACGCAGTATTTT; CDR3aa: CASSLRRGARSDTQYF
j_gene: TRBJ1-1; v_gene: TRBV9; abundance: NA; d_gene: NA; CDR3nt: TGTGCCAGCAGCGTAGACGGAGGGGTTTACACTGAAGCTTTCTTT; CDR3aa: CASSVDGGVYTEAFF
j_gene: TRBJ2-3; v_gene: TRBV11-2; abundance: NA; d_gene: TRBD1; CDR3nt: TGTGCCAGCAGCCCTACACGCGGGACAGGAAACACAGATACGCAGTATTTT; CDR3aa: CASSPTRGTGNTDTQYF
j_gene: TRBJ1-1; v_gene: TRBV5-5; abundance: NA; d_gene: NA; CDR3nt: TGTGCCAGCAGCTTGTCACCAGGGCCCACTGAAGCTTTCTTT; CDR3aa: CASSLSPGPTEAFF
j_gene: TRBJ1-2; v_gene: TRBV5-6; abundance: NA; d_gene: TRBD1; CDR3nt: TGTGCCAGCAGCTTCAGGGGGTTGGGCTATGGCTACACCTTC; CDR3aa: CASSFRGLGYGYTF
j_gene: TRBJ1-3; v_gene: TRBV4-2; abundance: NA; d_gene: TRBD1; CDR3nt: TGTGCCAGCAGCCGATCACAGGGGGAAGGGAACACCATATATTTT; CDR3aa: CASSRSQGEGNTIYF
j_gene: TRBJ2-7; v_gene: TRBV15; abundance: NA; d_gene: NA; CDR3nt: TGTGCCACCAGCAGCCTGCGGTACTTC; CDR3aa: CATSSLRYF
j_gene: TRBJ2-7; v_gene: TRBV10-3; abundance: NA; d_gene: NA; CDR3nt: TGTGCCATCAGTGAGGTAGGGGCTAAGTATTCCTACGAGCAGTACTTC; CDR3aa: CAISEVGAKYSYEQYF
j_gene: TRBJ2-7; v_gene: TRBV10-2; abundance: NA; d_gene: TRBD2; CDR3nt: TGCGCCAGCAGTCGGATCACTAGCGGGAGGAATACCTACGAGCAGTACTTC; CDR3aa: CASSRITSGRNTYEQYF
j_gene: TRBJ2-1; v_gene: TRBV5-1; abundance: NA; d_gene: TRBD2; CDR3nt: TGCGCCAGCAGCTTGGCGGTAGCGGGTCGGGATGAGCAGTTCTTC; CDR3aa: CASSLAVAGRDEQFF
j_gene: TRBJ2-3; v_gene: TRBV4-3; abundance: NA; d_gene: NA; CDR3nt: TGCGCCAGCAGCCAAGATCCTAGGGCACAGGCATCAGATACGCAGTATTTT; CDR3aa: CASSQDPRAQASDTQYF
j_gene: TRBJ2-3; v_gene: TRBV7-3; abundance: NA; d_gene: NA; CDR3nt: TGTGCCAGCAGCCATCGGGAGTACACAGATACGCAGTATTTT; CDR3aa: CASSHREYTDTQYF
j_gene: TRBJ1-5; v_gene: TRBV28; abundance: NA; d_gene: TRBD1; CDR3nt: TGTGCCAGCAGTGACGGGACAGGGCGAAAACGGCCCCAGCATTTT; CDR3aa: CASSDGTGRKRPQHF
j_gene: TRBJ2-1; v_gene: TRBV7-3; abundance: NA; d_gene: NA; CDR3nt: TGTGCCAGCAGCTTTAGCGGACCCTACAATGAGCAGTTCTTC; CDR3aa: CASSFSGPYNEQFF
j_gene: TRBJ2-7; v_gene: TRBV2; abundance: once; d_gene: TRBD2; CDR3nt: TGTGCCAGCCGGGGTAGCGGGAGCGCTGGTGAGCAGTACTTC; CDR3aa: CASRGSGSAGEQYF
j_gene: TRBJ1-4; v_gene: TRBV28; abundance: NA; d_gene: NA; CDR3nt: TGTGCCAGCAGGGGGGCCGGTAGTGAAAAACTGTTTTTT; CDR3aa: CASRGAGSEKLFF
j_gene: TRBJ1-5; v_gene: TRBV5-6; abundance: NA; d_gene: TRBD1; CDR3nt: TGTGCCAGCAGCTTCCGGGACAGGGATAATCAGCCCCAGCATTTT; CDR3aa: CASSFRDRDNQPQHF
j_gene: TRBJ2-3; v_gene: TRBV20-1; abundance: NA; d_gene: NA; CDR3nt: TGCAGTGTCAGGTCCACAGATACGCAGTATTTT; CDR3aa: CSVRSTDTQYF
j_gene: TRBJ1-2; v_gene: TRBV11-3; abundance: few; d_gene: TRBD1; CDR3nt: TGTGCCAGCAGCGCAGGACAGGGGGCCTATGGCTACACCTTC; CDR3aa: CASSAGQGAYGYTF
j_gene: TRBJ1-2; v_gene: TRBV28; abundance: once; d_gene: NA; CDR3nt: TGTGCCAGCAGTTTGGGGCAGGCCTACTATGGCTACACCTTC; CDR3aa: CASSLGQAYYGYTF
j_gene: TRBJ2-2; v_gene: TRBV19; abundance: many; d_gene: NA; CDR3nt: TGTGCCAGTAAGCGGCTATCAGACACCGGGGAGCTGTTTTTT; CDR3aa: CASKRLSDTGELFF
j_gene: TRBJ2-7; v_gene: TRBV28; abundance: NA; d_gene: TRBD2; CDR3nt: TGTGCCAGCAGTCCCGGACTAGCGGAGGGGCAGGTGCAGTACTTC; CDR3aa: CASSPGLAEGQVQYF
j_gene: TRBJ1-1; v_gene: TRBV4-3; abundance: NA; d_gene: NA; CDR3nt: TGCGCCAGCAGCCAAGTGCGTATCAACGGGGTGAACACTGAAGCTTTCTTT; CDR3aa: CASSQVRINGVNTEAFF
j_gene: TRBJ2-3; v_gene: TRBV29-1; abundance: NA; d_gene: NA; CDR3nt: TGCAGCGCAGACAAACGGGGGAGCACAGATACGCAGTATTTT; CDR3aa: CSADKRGSTDTQYF